This T cell receptor beta chain was profiled in a study of CXCR3-negative and CXCR3-positive naive CD8 T cells. General study results and limits: Memory CD8+ cells had much lower diversity, and both naive subsets had comparably high diversity. More hydrophobic TRB CDR3s were found in CXCR3-positive naive cells than in CXCR3-negative naive cells. Whereas memory cells differed, naive CXCR3-negative and CXCR3-positive cells shared similar TRBV-TRBJ usage.

The authors prepared UMI-labeled TRB cDNA libraries by 5' RACE. No DNA is given; TCRdb re-called the 5' RACE reads and lists each CDR3 protein once. There are around 120,000 distinct CDR3 sequences in the sample, with roughly 0.59% held by the top ten. Naive CD8+ T cells were CD45RO-CCR7+CD27+CD95-. This CDR3 spans 16 amino acids. The germline gives CDR1 SEHNR, CDR2 FQNEAQ (reference sequence). Regarding this clonotype: The antigen remains unidentified.

The source is a human donor in good health. Some clones in this sample may be carry-over from other donors' samples. The chain employs TRBV7-9 and TRBJ2-3; the TCRdb D gene call, TRBD1, has no DNA to confirm it. Material: naive CXCR3+ CD8+ T cells from blood. The subset is: CD45RO-CCR7+CD27+CD95- naive CD8+ T cells expressing CXCR3 (TNR3+). The CDR3 here is CASSLDQGSTGDTQYF.